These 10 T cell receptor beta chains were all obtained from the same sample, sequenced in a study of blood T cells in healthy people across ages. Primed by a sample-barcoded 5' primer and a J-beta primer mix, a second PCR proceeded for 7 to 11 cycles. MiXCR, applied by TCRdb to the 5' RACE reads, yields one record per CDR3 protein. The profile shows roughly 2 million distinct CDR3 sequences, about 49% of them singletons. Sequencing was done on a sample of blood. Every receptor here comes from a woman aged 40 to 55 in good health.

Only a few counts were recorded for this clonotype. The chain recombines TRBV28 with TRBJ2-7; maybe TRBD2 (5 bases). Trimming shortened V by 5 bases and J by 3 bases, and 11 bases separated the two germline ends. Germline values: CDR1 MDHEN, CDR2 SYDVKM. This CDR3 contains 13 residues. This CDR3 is CASSTSGLYEQYF. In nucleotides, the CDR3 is TGTGCCAGCAGTACCTCCGGACTCTACGAGCAGTACTTC. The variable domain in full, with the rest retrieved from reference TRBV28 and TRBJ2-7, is DVKVTQSSRYLVKRTGEKVFLECVQDMDHENMFWYRQDPGLGLRLIYFSYDVKMKEKGDIPEGYSVSREKKERFSLILESASTNQTSMYLCASSTSGLYEQYFGPGTRLTVT.

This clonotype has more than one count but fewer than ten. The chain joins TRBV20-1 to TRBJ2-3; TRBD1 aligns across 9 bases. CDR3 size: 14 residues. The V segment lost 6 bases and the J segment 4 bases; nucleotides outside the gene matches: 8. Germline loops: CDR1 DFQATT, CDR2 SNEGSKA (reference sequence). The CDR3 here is CSALYGTGPDTQYF. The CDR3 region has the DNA TGCAGTGCGCTGTACGGGACAGGGCCAGATACGCAGTATTTT.

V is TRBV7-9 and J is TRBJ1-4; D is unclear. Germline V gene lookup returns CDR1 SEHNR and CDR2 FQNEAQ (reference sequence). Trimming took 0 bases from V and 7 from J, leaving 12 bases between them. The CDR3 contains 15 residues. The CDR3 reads CASSLASGNSEKLFF. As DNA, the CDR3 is TGTGCCAGCAGCTTAGCTTCGGGTAACAGTGAAAAACTGTTTTTT.

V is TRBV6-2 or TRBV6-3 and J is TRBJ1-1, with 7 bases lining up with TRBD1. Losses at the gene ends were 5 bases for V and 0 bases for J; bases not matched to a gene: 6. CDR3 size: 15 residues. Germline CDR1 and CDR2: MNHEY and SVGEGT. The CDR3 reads CASSPWDRVNTEAFF. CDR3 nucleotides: TGTGCCAGCAGTCCTTGGGACAGAGTGAACACTGAAGCTTTCTTT.

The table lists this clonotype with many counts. The CDR3 coding sequence is TGTGCCAGCAGCCGCACAGGGATGGAGACCCAGTACTTC. Protein sequence: CASSRTGMETQYF. The V call is TRBV7-2, the J call TRBJ2-5; possibly TRBD1 for D (6 bases). The germline V gene encodes CDR1 SGHTA and CDR2 FQGNSA. The CDR3 runs 13 residues. Trimming left V 5 bases short and J 5 bases short, with 12 bases between.

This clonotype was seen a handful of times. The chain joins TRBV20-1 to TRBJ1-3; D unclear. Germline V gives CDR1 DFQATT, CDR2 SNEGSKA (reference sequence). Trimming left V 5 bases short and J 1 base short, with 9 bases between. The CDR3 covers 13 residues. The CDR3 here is CSASRGSGNTIYF. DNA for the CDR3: TGCAGTGCTTCCCGAGGTTCTGGAAACACCATATATTTT.

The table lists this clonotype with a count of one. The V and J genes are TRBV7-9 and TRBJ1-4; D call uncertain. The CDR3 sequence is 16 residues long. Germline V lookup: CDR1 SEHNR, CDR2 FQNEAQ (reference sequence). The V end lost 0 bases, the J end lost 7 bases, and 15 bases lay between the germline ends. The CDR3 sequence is CASSLALTGEVEKLFF. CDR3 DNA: TGTGCCAGCAGCTTAGCGCTAACCGGGGAGGTTGAAAAACTGTTTTTT.

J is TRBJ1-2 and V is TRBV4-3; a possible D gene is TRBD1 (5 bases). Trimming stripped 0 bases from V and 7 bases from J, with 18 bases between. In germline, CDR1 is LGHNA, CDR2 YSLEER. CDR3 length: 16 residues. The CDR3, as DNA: TGCGCCAGCAGCCAAGATCATGAGTATTGGGGCGGTGGCTACACCTTC. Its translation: CASSQDHEYWGGGYTF.

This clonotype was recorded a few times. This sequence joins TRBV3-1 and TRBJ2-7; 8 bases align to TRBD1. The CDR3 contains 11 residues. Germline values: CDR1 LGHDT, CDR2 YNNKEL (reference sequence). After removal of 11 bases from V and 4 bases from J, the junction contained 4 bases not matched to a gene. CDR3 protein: CALDRGYEQYF. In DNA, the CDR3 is TGTGCCCTTGACAGGGGATACGAGCAGTACTTC.

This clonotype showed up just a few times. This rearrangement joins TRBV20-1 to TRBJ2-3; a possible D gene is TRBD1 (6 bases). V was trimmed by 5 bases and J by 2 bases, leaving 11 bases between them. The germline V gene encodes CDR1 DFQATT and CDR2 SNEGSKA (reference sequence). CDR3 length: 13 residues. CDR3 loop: CSAHYRDTDTQYF. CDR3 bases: TGCAGTGCTCACTACAGGGACACAGATACGCAGTATTTT.